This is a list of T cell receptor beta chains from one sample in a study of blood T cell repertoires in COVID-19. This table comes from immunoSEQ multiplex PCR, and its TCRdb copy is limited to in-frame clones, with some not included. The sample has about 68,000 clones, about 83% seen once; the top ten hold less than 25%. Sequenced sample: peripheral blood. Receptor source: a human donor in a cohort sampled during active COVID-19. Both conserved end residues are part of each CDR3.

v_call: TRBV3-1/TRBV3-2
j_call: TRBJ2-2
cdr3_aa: CASSAWGLAGANTGELFF

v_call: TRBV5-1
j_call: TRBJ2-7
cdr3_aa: CASNPVEGAPYEQYF

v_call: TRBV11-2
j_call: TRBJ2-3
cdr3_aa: CASSPRGSGKSESDTQYF

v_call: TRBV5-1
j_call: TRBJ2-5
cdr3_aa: CASSISEETQYF

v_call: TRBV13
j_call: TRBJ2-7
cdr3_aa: CASSLGGGSDSYEQYF

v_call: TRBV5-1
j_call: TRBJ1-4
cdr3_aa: CASSGGTGNNEKLFF

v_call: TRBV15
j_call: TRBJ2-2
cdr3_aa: CATSRVNGELFF

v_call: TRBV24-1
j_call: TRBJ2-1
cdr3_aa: CATSDRGGVLSYNEQFF

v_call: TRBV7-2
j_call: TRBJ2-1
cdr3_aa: CASSSGQVNEQFF

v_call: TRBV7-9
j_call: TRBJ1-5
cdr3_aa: CASSLGGSSNQPQHF

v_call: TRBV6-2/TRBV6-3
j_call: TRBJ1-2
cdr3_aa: CASSYGQSNYGYTF

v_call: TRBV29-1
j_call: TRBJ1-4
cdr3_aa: CSVDPGVNGEKLFF

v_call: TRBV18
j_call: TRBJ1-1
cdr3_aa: CASSPPMQGAKNTEAFF

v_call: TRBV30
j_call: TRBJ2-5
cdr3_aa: CAWSVTSGGGTQYF

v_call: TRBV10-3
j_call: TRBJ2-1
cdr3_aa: CAISEPSLGTGIGEQFF

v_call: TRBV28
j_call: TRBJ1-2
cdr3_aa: CASSFRDGYTF

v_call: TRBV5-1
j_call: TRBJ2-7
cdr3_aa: CASSLTGTGSYEQYF

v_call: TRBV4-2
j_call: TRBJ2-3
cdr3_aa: CASSPPGQGIDTQYF